Below are 20 T cell receptor beta chains sequenced from a single sample in a study of cytomegalovirus exposure and HLA in healthy donors. Libraries were prepared by immunoSEQ multiplex PCR; TCRdb keeps only in-frame clonotypes and omits some of them. The data show approximately 180,000 clones, 86% seen once. Sequenced material: PBMCs. The receptor set was obtained from a woman under 30 in good health and CMV-seronegative.

This chain connects TRBV18 to TRBJ1-2; TRBD1 is a possible D gene (6 bases). Germline-derived CDR1 and CDR2 are KGHSH and LQKENI. This CDR3 is built from 13 residues. V lost 2 bases and J lost 8, with 12 bases in between. CDR3 bases: TGTGCCAGCTCACCAAACGCAGGGGAGGGCTACACCTTC. Translation: CASSPNAGEGYTF.

A remark on this clone: Other DNA sequences in the same sample also yield this CDR3. V is TRBV11-2 and J is TRBJ1-1; 8 nucleotides match TRBD1. CDR3 size: 14 residues. Trimming at V came to 4 bases and at J to 3 bases, leaving 4 bases not matched to a gene. Germline values: CDR1 SGHAT, CDR2 FQNNGV. This CDR3 is CASSYLQGDTEAFF. The CDR3 nucleotides are TGTGCCAGCAGCTACCTACAGGGGGACACTGAAGCTTTCTTT.

This chain uses TRBV10-3 with TRBJ1-2, with D possibly TRBD1 on 5 matching bases. CDR3 length: 14 residues. Germline CDR1 ENHRY, CDR2 SYGVKD. V gave up 6 bases and J gave up 0 bases, with 11 bases separating them. The CDR3 spells CAIRRQQSNYGYTF. The CDR3 nucleotides read TGTGCCATCAGGCGACAGCAGTCTAACTATGGCTACACCTTC.

The chain combines TRBV18 with TRBJ1-2; TRBD1 aligns across 7 bases. Losses at the gene ends were 4 bases for V and 4 bases for J; bases not matched to a gene: 3. CDR3 length: 13 amino acids. The germline V gene has CDR1 KGHSH and CDR2 LQKENI. This CDR3 is CASSLDRPYGYTF. For the CDR3, the DNA is TGTGCCAGCTCACTGGACAGGCCCTATGGCTACACCTTC.

The chain joins TRBV7-9 to TRBJ2-1; D remains ambiguous. The CDR3 sequence is 13 residues long. Trimming pared 2 bases from V and 5 bases from J, leaving 7 bases between. Germline V gene data show CDR1 as SEHNR and CDR2 as FQNEAQ (reference sequence). The CDR3 bases are TGTGCCAGCAGCTTAATAACGGACAATGAGCAGTTCTTC. Protein: CASSLITDNEQFF.

As to this clone: Other DNA variants within this sample encode the same CDR3. For the CDR3, the DNA is TGTGCCAGCAGCCGTGGGACAGCCTATGGCTACACCTTC. Translated: CASSRGTAYGYTF. The chain uses TRBV6-6 and TRBJ1-2; 7 bases are shared with TRBD1. Germline CDR1 MNHNY, CDR2 SVGAGI (reference sequence). The CDR3 is 13 amino acids. Germline trimming cut 6 bases from V and 4 bases from J; bases unmatched to any gene: 5.

The chain recombines TRBV5-6 with TRBJ1-2, with D perhaps TRBD1 (5 bases). V gave up 5 bases and J gave up 3 bases, with 17 bases separating them. This CDR3 region has 15 residues. CDR1 and CDR2 from the germline V gene are SGHDT and YYEEEE. The CDR3 loop is CASSRGTRGDYGYTF. For the CDR3, the DNA is TGTGCCAGCAGTAGGGGTACCCGAGGTGACTATGGCTACACCTTC.

The chain links TRBV7-9 to TRBJ1-5; D perhaps matches TRBD1 (6 bases). Trimming took off 0 bases at V and 7 bases at J, with 10 bases between the two ends. CDR3 length equals 14 residues. Germline CDR1 SEHNR, CDR2 FQNEAQ (reference sequence). CDR3 in amino acids: CASSLAHRDQPQHF. For the CDR3, the DNA is TGTGCCAGCAGCTTAGCGCACAGGGACCAGCCCCAGCATTTT.

The genes are TRBV19 and TRBJ1-2; the match to TRBD1 covers 7 bases. CDR1 LNHDA and CDR2 SQIVND come from the germline V gene (reference sequence). The CDR3 length is 15 residues. The trim removed 6 bases at V and 5 bases at J, leaving 12 bases unmatched. The DNA for the CDR3 is TGTGCCAGTAGCCGAGGGACAGCCAGCGGTTATGGCTACACCTTC. Residues: CASSRGTASGYGYTF.

This clone was counted only a few times. For the CDR3, the DNA is TGTGCCTGGAGTGTACATGGTGAATTAGAGACCCAGTACTTC. Translated: CAWSVHGELETQYF. The chain joins TRBV30 to TRBJ2-5, with unresolved D. The CDR3 spans 14 residues. Trimming pared 0 bases from V and 4 bases from J, leaving 12 bases between. Germline CDR1 reads GTSNPN; CDR2 reads SVGIG (reference sequence).

The chain carries TRBV5-4 and TRBJ2-3, with a weak D call TRBD1 (6 bases). The CDR3 length is 17 residues. V lost 4 bases and J lost 4, with 22 bases in between. The V gene's germline CDR1 is SGHNT and CDR2 YYREEE (reference sequence). CDR3 sequence: CASSPGAWGPWADTQYF. The CDR3 DNA follows: TGTGCCAGCAGCCCCGGGGCCTGGGGGCCGTGGGCAGATACGCAGTATTTT. Based on the CDR3 plus reference TRBV5-4 and TRBJ2-3, the full variable domain is ETGVTQSPTHLIKTRGQQVTLRCSSQSGHNTVSWYQQALGQGPQFIFQYYREEENGRGNFPPRFSGLQFPNYSSELNVNALELDDSALYLCASSPGAWGPWADTQYFGPGTRLTVL.

Turning to this clone: Sequence at one end of the junction differs from germline and may be a read error. This sequence joins TRBV15 and TRBJ2-7; D possibly corresponds to TRBD2 (7 bases). From germline, CDR1 is LNHNV and CDR2 YYDKDF (reference sequence). The CDR3 is 16 amino acids. CDR3 residues: CATSRGGGQAYYEQYF. Here the CDR3 DNA reads TGTGCCACCAGTAGAGGGGGAGGGCAAGCTTACTACGAGCAGTACTTC. The variable domain in full, completed from reference TRBV15 and TRBJ2-7, reads DAMVIQNPRYQVTQFGKPVTLSCSQTLNHNVMYWYQQKSSQAPKLLFHYYDKDFNNEADTPDNFQSRRPNTSFCFLDIRSPGLGDTAMYLCATSRGGGQAYYEQYFGPGTRLTVT.

This clone has a single count. The V call is TRBV6-1, the J call TRBJ1-3; 8 bases are a match to TRBD1. The CDR3 spans 17 residues. The V gene end was trimmed by 2 bases and the J gene end by 4 bases; junction bases not matched to a gene: 10. Germline V gene sequence: CDR1 MNHNS, CDR2 SASEGT. CDR3 protein: CASSEQLGTGRGNTIYF. CDR3 in DNA: TGTGCCAGCAGTGAACAACTCGGGACAGGACGGGGAAACACCATATATTTT.

The chain uses TRBV4-1 and TRBJ2-7; D is ambiguous. V gave up 1 base and J gave up 3 bases, with 13 bases separating them. From germline, CDR1 is MGHRA and CDR2 YSYEKL. The CDR3 is made up of 15 amino acids. In DNA form, the CDR3 reads TGCGCCAGCAGCCAAGGAGTTGGCGGCGGCTACGAGCAGTACTTC. Translation gives CASSQGVGGGYEQYF.

The V and J genes are TRBV6-6 and TRBJ2-2; D perhaps matches TRBD2 (7 bases). Trimming cost V 4 bases and J 7 bases, with 13 bases left between them. Germline CDR1 reads MNHNY; CDR2 reads SVGAGI (reference sequence). The CDR3 loop spans 14 amino acids. The chain's CDR3 is CASSWGGPGGELFF. Here the CDR3 DNA reads TGTGCCAGCAGTTGGGGGGGCCCGGGCGGGGAGCTGTTTTTT.

The CDR3 bases are TGTGCCAGCAGCGTCAGGGGGCCCGATACGCAGTATTTT. Translated: CASSVRGPDTQYF. V usage is TRBV5-8 and J usage is TRBJ2-3, with 8 bases matching TRBD1. This CDR3 is 13 amino acids long. Trimming removed 4 bases from V and 6 bases from J; junction bases left unmatched: 4. Germline loops: CDR1 SGHTS, CDR2 YDEGEE.

This chain joins TRBV18 and TRBJ1-1; tentative D call: TRBD1 (5 bases). V dropped 0 bases and J dropped 2 bases, with 10 bases sitting between them. This CDR3 is 15 amino acids long. Looked up from germline, CDR1 is KGHSH and CDR2 is LQKENI. DNA of the CDR3: TGTGCCAGCTCACCACCTGGGGGGACCAACACTGAAGCTTTCTTT. Residues: CASSPPGGTNTEAFF.

This clone has a handful of counts. The V gene is TRBV21-1, the J gene TRBJ1-1; the table's D call, TRBD1, has no DNA check behind it. TRBV21-1 corresponds to a pseudogene. There are 13 residues in the CDR3. The CDR3 DNA reads as TGTGCCAGCATGCACAGGGTCGGCACTGAAGCTTTCTTT. Residues: CASMHRVGTEAFF.

The chain is built from TRBV10-3 and TRBJ2-5; D perhaps matches TRBD2 (7 bases). This CDR3 comprises 15 residues. Trimming cost V 6 bases and J 1 base, with 15 bases left between them. Germline V CDR1 and CDR2: ENHRY, SYGVKD. The CDR3 DNA follows: TGTGCCATCAGCCGCGGGGGACACCTCCAAGAGACCCAGTACTTC. Translated, it gives CAISRGGHLQETQYF.

The genes are TRBV10-3 and TRBJ2-2, with unresolved D. The CDR3 extends over 13 amino acids. V was trimmed by 2 bases and J by 6 bases, leaving 7 bases between them. Germline V CDR1 and CDR2: ENHRY, SYGVKD. The CDR3 loop is CAISEDIAGELFF. The CDR3 DNA reads as TGTGCCATCAGTGAGGACATCGCCGGGGAGCTGTTTTTT.